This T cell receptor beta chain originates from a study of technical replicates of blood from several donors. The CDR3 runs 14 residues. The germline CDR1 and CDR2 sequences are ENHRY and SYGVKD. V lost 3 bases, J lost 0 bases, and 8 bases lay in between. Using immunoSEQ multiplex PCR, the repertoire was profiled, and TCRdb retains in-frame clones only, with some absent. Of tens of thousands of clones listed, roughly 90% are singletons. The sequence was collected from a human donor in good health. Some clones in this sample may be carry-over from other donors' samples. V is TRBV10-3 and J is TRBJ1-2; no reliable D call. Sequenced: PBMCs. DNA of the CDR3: TGTGCCATCAGTGACACAGTAACTAACTATGGCTACACCTTC. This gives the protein CAISDTVTNYGYTF.